This TCR beta chain emerged from a study of breast tumors, draining lymph nodes, adjacent tissues. Notes on the study in general: The data were judged consistent with most tumor T cells coming from lymph node and expanding in tumor. That most tumor T cells come from lymph nodes remained unproven. Compared with lymph nodes, tumors were less diverse; compared with nontumor tissue, more.

TCRdb reanalysed the multiplex PCR reads using MiXCR and keeps one entry per CDR3 protein. Among 200,000 to 300,000 distinct CDR3 sequences listed, 30% to 35% were seen once. Samples came from axillary lymph nodes draining the breast cancer. V was clipped by 2 bases and J by 9 bases; unmatched bases: 9. The CDR3 runs 15 residues. Germline assignment: CDR1 WNHNN and CDR2 SYGVQD (reference sequence). Of note for this clonotype: The target antigen is unknown.

The chain uses TRBV10-1 and TRBJ2-1; 8 bases map to TRBD2. This clonotype originated in a female donor with breast cancer. Some clones in this sample may be carry-over from other donors' samples. Input material: axillary lymph node tissue. The CDR3 coding sequence is TGCGCCAGCAGTGAGACTAGCGGAGACTACGGTGAGCAGTTCTTC. This encodes CASSETSGDYGEQFF.